Listed below are T cell receptor beta chains from one sample, sequenced in a study of blood T cell repertoires in COVID-19. Libraries were prepared by immunoSEQ multiplex PCR; TCRdb keeps only in-frame clonotypes and omits some of them. The sample consists of 250,000 to 300,000 clones, roughly 89% of them appearing once. Sequencing was performed on peripheral blood. The receptors were gathered from a woman aged 40-49 years who had recovered from COVID-19. CDR3s include the opening cysteine and the closing phenylalanine or tryptophan. Fields, in order: J gene, D gene, V gene, clone size, CDR3 protein, CDR3 DNA. The D gene is left open where the match is weak. For some rows the clone size is stated as once, few or many, or as a class when expanded; others skip it.

J: TRBJ2-7; D: -; V: TRBV5-1; size: few; CDR3: CASSLMPTISGHLLTYEQYF; DNA: TGCGCCAGCAGCTTGATGCCTACTATTTCGGGACACTTATTAACCTACGAGCAGTACTTC
J: TRBJ1-1; D: -; V: TRBV18; size: -; CDR3: CASSRMGRDTEAFF; DNA: TGTGCCAGCTCCCGTATGGGTCGGGACACTGAAGCTTTCTTT
J: TRBJ2-2; D: TRBD2; V: TRBV27; size: -; CDR3: CASSLRGEIGELFF; DNA: TGTGCCAGCAGTCTCCGGGGGGAGATCGGGGAGCTGTTTTTT
J: TRBJ2-3; D: -; V: TRBV6-4; size: -; CDR3: CASSDSGRDTDTQYF; DNA: TGTGCCAGCAGTGACTCCGGCAGGGACACAGATACGCAGTATTTT
J: TRBJ2-7; D: -; V: TRBV27; size: -; CDR3: CASSLQSRSTHYYEQYF; DNA: TGTGCCAGCAGTTTACAATCCCGGAGCACCCACTACTACGAGCAGTACTTC
J: TRBJ2-4; D: TRBD1; V: TRBV18; size: -; CDR3: CASSWTGVGAKNIQYF; DNA: TGTGCCAGCTCATGGACAGGGGTTGGAGCCAAAAACATTCAGTACTTC
J: TRBJ1-1; D: -; V: TRBV28; size: -; CDR3: CASSLETGNTEAFF; DNA: TGTGCCAGCAGTTTAGAGACGGGGAACACTGAAGCTTTCTTT
J: TRBJ1-2; D: TRBD1; V: TRBV7-2; size: -; CDR3: CASSLVGTGGAGYTF; DNA: TGTGCCAGCAGCTTAGTCGGGACAGGGGGCGCGGGCTACACCTTC
J: TRBJ1-2; D: -; V: TRBV30; size: -; CDR3: CAWAKGGNGYTF; DNA: TGTGCCTGGGCGAAAGGAGGGAATGGCTACACCTTC
J: TRBJ2-3; D: -; V: TRBV12-3/TRBV12-4; size: -; CDR3: CASSRGRDTQYF; DNA: TGTGCCAGCAGTAGGGGTAGGGATACGCAGTATTTT
J: TRBJ1-1; D: -; V: TRBV5-1; size: -; CDR3: CASREQERPNTEAFF; DNA: TGCGCCAGCAGAGAACAGGAGAGGCCGAACACTGAAGCTTTCTTT
J: TRBJ1-4; D: -; V: TRBV29-1; size: once; CDR3: CSVSGEPQGNEKLFF; DNA: TGCAGCGTTTCAGGCGAGCCCCAGGGTAATGAAAAACTGTTTTTT